Given below is one TCR beta chain in context. Its antigen has not been determined. Nothing much larger sits one base from this clone, and base qualities are not available. This sample was taken from a study of shared clonotypes between healthy human individuals (TCRdb year 2020). Describing the broader study: A couple of women and a few men aged 18 to 49 years were included in the cohort. Libraries were prepared and TCR repertoires were sequenced by different laboratories using diverse techniques, in order to increase sequencing depth and limit assay-specific biases. Each donor's leukapheresis produced roughly between roughly 0.94 and 9.5 billion PBMCs. To estimate repertoire size and how much clonotype sharing occurs between individuals, the study deeply sequenced the blood TCR repertoires of 4 to 6 healthy adults. For each donor, CD4 naive and CD4 memory were each run on three plates, CD8 naive on two plates, and CD8 memory on one plate. Points the paper makes about the study in general: Because the study included a small number of donors, the genetic and exposure-history diversity represented was limited. Incomplete sequencing was indicated by rarefaction of sorted-subset datasets, despite the large sequencing depth. Across a handful of donors, 4.5% to 6.5% of naive CD4, around 3.5% of naive CD8, approximately 2.5% of memory CD4, and 0.4% of memory CD8 clonotypes were shared. Only blood was sampled, and tissue TCR repertoires likely differ from those in blood. Pairwise subsampling led to the expectation that sequencing depth would affect the degree of clonotype sharing among donors. Compared with non-shared clonotypes, the clonotypes found in all four sorted-subset donors had higher generation probabilities. Naive subsets generally had larger estimated clonotype richness than memory subsets.

The V end gives up 4 bases and the J end 2 bases, leaving 6 bases in the junction not matched to a gene. CDR1 and CDR2 were assigned from the germline V gene as SGHDT and YYEEEE. The CDR3 runs 16 amino acids, cysteine and phenylalanine included. Only the CDR3 region is kept as DNA, spanning 48 bases read in frame from base 1. CD8 naive samples were obtained by positive selection for CCR7 among CD45RO-negative cells, yielding a CD45RA+CCR7+ population from which TemRA cells were excluded. The donors were healthy, HIV-negative adults who had no recently reported acute infections or vaccinations. Every donor was a Caucasian adult residing in Nashville, Tennessee, USA. After blood collection by leukapheresis, PBMCs were isolated using Ficoll-Histopaque density gradient centrifugation and then cryopreserved in the vapor phase of liquid nitrogen. Purity and quantity of every magnetically sorted T cell population were checked by analytical flow cytometry. Each sorted fraction had its genomic DNA isolated and then quantified by UV absorbance on a Nanodrop 2000c.

Using the deep immunoSEQ assay, TCR CDR3 regions were amplified from genomic DNA by multiplex PCR. For each cell subset, the extracted genomic DNA was distributed evenly across all wells of several immunoSEQ 96-well plates, and each plate served as one replicate. For sorted subsets, roughly 0.2 ug genomic DNA, equal to some 30,000 T cell genomes, was loaded into each replicate PCR. The purified libraries were quantified using a Qubit 3.0 fluorometer, sized with a Bioanalyzer 2100, and then quantified again using the KAPA Library Quantification kit. A separate single-read 150-cycle Illumina NextSeq 550 flow cell was used to sequence each immunoSEQ 96-well plate. As for how the authors treated the data: Because only junctional sequences without quality scores were contained in the immunoSEQ output, filtering matching that applied to full-length reads could not be performed. Sequences were annotated with PyIR, a Python wrapper for IgBLAST v1.9, and V/J genes and CDR3 were assigned using IMGT germline references. Reads were filtered out if the reads had weak V/J assignments (E-value above 1e-6), no CDR3, stop codons, out-of-frame junctions, or ambiguous translated residues. V3J clonotypes were defined as sequences sharing an identical inferred V gene, J gene, and CDR3 amino acid sequence. The percentage overlap between two repertoires was calculated by dividing the number of shared unique clonotypes by the size of the smaller repertoire. Three approaches were used to assess repertoire richness: RTK rarefaction, the Chao1 estimator, and Recon v2.1 estimates of unobserved clonotypes. Generation probabilities for all TCRbeta clonotypes obtained by the gDNA method from a handful of donors were computed using OLGA. TCRdb carries this immuneACCESS record with in-frame sequences only. Its versions omit some clonotypes, under half of them owing to an unresolved V gene in the studies checked, with the rest unexplained. The DNA was the basis for D and trimming; V, J and clone size are from that table. The sample data list roughly 2,000,000 clones, and just over 90% of these were observed just once. Less than 2% of the sample is taken by the ten largest.

The TCR comes from a man aged 18 to 29 in good health. Some clones in this sample may be carry-over from other donors' samples. The sequence joins TRBV5-6 to TRBJ2-1, and TRBD2 matches 10 of the central bases. Sample: naive CD8+ T cells from PBMCs. The cell subset or site label, as the study defines it: CD45RA+CCR7+. The DNA sequence follows: TGTGCCAGCAGCCCGCTCCTAGCGGGAGCCTACAATGAGCAGTTCTTC. Its amino acids are CASSPLLAGAYNEQFF.